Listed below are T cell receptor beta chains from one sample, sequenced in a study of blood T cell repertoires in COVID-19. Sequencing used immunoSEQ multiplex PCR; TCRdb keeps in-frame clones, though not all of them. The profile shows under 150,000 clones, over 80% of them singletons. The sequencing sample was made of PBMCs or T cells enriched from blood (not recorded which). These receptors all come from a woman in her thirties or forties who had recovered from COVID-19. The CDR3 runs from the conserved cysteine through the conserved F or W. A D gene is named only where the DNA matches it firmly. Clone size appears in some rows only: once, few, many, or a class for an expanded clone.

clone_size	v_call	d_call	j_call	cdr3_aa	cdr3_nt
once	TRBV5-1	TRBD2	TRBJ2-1	CASSVSGSGYNEQFF	TGCGCCAGCAGCGTTAGCGGGAGCGGCTACAATGAGCAGTTCTTC
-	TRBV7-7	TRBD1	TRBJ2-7	CASSPGTGSHYEQYF	TGTGCCAGCAGCCCCGGGACAGGGAGCCACTACGAGCAGTACTTC
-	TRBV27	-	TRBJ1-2	CASSQTDRQSYTF	TGTGCCAGCAGTCAAACAGATCGACAAAGCTACACCTTC
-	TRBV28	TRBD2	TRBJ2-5	CASSWTGGAGETQYF	TGTGCCAGCAGTTGGACCGGGGGGGCTGGTGAGACCCAGTACTTC
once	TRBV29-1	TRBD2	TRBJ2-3	CSVRLAGGDTQYF	TGCAGCGTCCGACTAGCGGGAGGGGATACGCAGTATTTT
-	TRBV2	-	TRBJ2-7	CASRDRTETYEQYF	TGTGCCAGCAGAGATCGGACAGAAACCTACGAGCAGTACTTC
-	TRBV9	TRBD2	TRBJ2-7	CASSVGEGRSIYEQYF	TGTGCCAGCAGCGTAGGGGAGGGTAGATCGATCTACGAGCAGTACTTC
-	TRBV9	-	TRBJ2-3	CASSVSPGASDTQYF	TGTGCCAGCAGCGTATCCCCGGGAGCCTCAGATACGCAGTATTTT
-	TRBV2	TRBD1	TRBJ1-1	CASRMDRINTEAFF	TGTGCCAGCAGGATGGACAGGATCAACACTGAAGCTTTCTTT
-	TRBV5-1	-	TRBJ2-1	CASSFNSGPGQSFGNEQFF	TGCGCCAGCAGCTTCAATAGCGGGCCAGGACAGAGTTTTGGAAATGAGCAGTTCTTC
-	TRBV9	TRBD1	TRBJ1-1	CASSASLQTGGMNTEAFF	TGTGCCAGCAGCGCCTCACTCCAGACAGGGGGGATGAACACTGAAGCTTTCTTT
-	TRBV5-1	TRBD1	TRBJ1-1	CASSSDRGEAFF	TGCGCCAGCAGCTCGGACAGGGGTGAAGCTTTCTTT
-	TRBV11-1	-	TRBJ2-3	CASASGGISTDTQYF	TGTGCCAGCGCCTCTGGGGGGATTAGCACAGATACGCAGTATTTT
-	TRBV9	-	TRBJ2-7	CASSVGYRADEQYF	TGTGCCAGCAGCGTAGGGTACAGGGCGGACGAGCAGTACTTC
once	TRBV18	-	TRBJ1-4	CASSPMAEGEKLFF	TGTGCCAGCTCACCAATGGCCGAGGGAGAAAAACTGTTTTTT
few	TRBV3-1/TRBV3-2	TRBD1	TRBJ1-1	CASSRTGIIAFF	TGTGCCAGCAGCAGGACAGGGATCATAGCTTTCTTT
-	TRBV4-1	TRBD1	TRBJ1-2	CASSQAGGDGYTF	TGCGCCAGCAGCCAAGCAGGGGGAGATGGCTACACCTTC
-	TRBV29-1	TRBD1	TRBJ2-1	CSARQGSYNEQFF	TGCAGCGCCAGACAGGGCTCCTACAATGAGCAGTTCTTC
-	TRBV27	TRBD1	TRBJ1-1	CASSQDRGGDTEAFF	TGTGCCAGCAGCCAGGACAGGGGAGGCGACACTGAAGCTTTCTTT
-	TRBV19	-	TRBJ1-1	CASSMGGPNTEAFF	TGTGCCAGTAGTATGGGAGGGCCGAACACTGAAGCTTTCTTT
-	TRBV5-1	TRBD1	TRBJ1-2	CASSLAGTGQGYTF	TGCGCCAGCAGCTTGGCTGGGACAGGGCAGGGCTACACCTTC
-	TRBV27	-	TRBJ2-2	CASGAVTNTGELFF	TGTGCCAGCGGGGCGGTCACGAACACCGGGGAGCTGTTTTTT
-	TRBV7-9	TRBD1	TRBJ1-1	CASSLATGVKAEAFF	TGTGCCAGCAGCTTAGCGACAGGGGTGAAGGCTGAAGCTTTCTTT
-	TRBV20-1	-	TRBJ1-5	CSASGGGNQPQHF	TGCAGTGCTAGTGGCGGGGGCAATCAGCCCCAGCATTTT
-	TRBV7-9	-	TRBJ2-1	CASSLDQGQNEQFF	TGTGCCAGCAGCTTAGATCAGGGGCAGAATGAGCAGTTCTTC
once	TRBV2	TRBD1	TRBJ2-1	CATRQGAISNEQFF	TGTGCCACCCGACAGGGGGCGATTTCTAATGAGCAGTTCTTC
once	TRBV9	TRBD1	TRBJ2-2	CASSVMDRGAGELFF	TGTGCCAGCAGCGTGATGGACAGGGGGGCCGGGGAGCTGTTTTTT
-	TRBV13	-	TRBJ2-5	CASSLIPWGSQETQYF	TGTGCCAGCAGCTTAATCCCTTGGGGCAGTCAAGAGACCCAGTACTTC
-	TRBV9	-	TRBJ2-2	CASSVDRDTNTGELFF	TGTGCCAGCAGCGTAGACAGGGACACCAACACCGGGGAGCTGTTTTTT
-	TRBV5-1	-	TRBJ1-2	CASMQGLFNYGYTF	TGCGCCAGCATGCAGGGACTCTTTAACTATGGCTACACCTTC
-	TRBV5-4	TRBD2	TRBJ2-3	CASSLEVLAGDSTDTQYF	TGTGCCAGCAGCTTGGAAGTCCTAGCGGGGGACAGCACAGATACGCAGTATTTT
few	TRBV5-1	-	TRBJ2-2	CASSWTETGELFF	TGCGCCAGCAGCTGGACAGAGACCGGGGAGCTGTTTTTT
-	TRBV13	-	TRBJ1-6	CASTGDNSPLHF	TGTGCCAGCACCGGGGATAATTCACCCCTCCACTTT
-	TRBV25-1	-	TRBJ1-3	CASSESDKSSGNTIYF	TGTGCCAGCAGTGAGTCAGACAAGAGCTCTGGAAACACCATATATTTT
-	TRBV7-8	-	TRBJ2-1	CASSSSGNEQFF	TGTGCCAGCAGCTCCAGCGGCAATGAGCAGTTCTTC
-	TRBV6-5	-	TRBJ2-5	CAGGLDLGTETQYF	TGTGCCGGGGGGTTGGACCTAGGAACAGAGACCCAGTACTTC
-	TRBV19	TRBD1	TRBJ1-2	CASSIGQGDYYGYTF	TGTGCCAGTAGTATCGGACAGGGGGACTACTATGGCTACACCTTC
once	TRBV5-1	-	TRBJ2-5	CASSPRGDFETYQETQYF	TGCGCCAGCAGCCCCCGAGGTGACTTTGAGACTTATCAAGAGACCCAGTACTTC
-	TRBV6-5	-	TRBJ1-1	CASRRSQGNTEAFF	TGTGCCAGCAGGAGATCACAGGGCAACACTGAAGCTTTCTTT